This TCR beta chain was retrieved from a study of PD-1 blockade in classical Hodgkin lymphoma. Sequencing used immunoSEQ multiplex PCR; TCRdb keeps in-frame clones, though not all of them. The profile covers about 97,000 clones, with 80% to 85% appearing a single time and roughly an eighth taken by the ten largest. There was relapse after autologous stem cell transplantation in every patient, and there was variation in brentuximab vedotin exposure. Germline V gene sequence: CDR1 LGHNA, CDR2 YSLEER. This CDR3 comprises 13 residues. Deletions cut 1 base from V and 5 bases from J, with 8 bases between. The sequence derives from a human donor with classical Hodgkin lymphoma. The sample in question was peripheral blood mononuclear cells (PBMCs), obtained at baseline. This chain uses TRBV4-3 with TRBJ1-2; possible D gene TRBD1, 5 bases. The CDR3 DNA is TGCGCCAGCAGCCAAGCCCCAGGGTATGGCTACACCTTC. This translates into CASSQAPGYGYTF.